At least ten counts were recorded for the clone carrying this T cell receptor (beta chain). It was uncontrolled infection, other autoimmune disease, pregnancy or lactation that excluded patients. TCR beta CDR3 region amplification was performed from RNA transcripts. The TCR CDR3 was amplified in a first-round RT-PCR using the HTBI primer set. TCRdb reanalysed the multiplex PCR reads using MiXCR and keeps one entry per CDR3 protein. This sample has 400,000 to 550,000 distinct CDR3 sequences, with roughly an eighth found just once. This specimen comes from a study of T cells in Graves' hyperthyroidism and ophthalmopathy. Per the germline V gene, CDR1 is DFQATT and CDR2 is SNEGSKA (reference sequence). Trimming removed 4 bases from V and 0 bases from J, with 11 bases in between. This CDR3 contains 14 residues.

The sequencing sample was made of blood. V gene TRBV20-1 combines with J gene TRBJ2-3, with D perhaps TRBD1 (6 bases). The clonotype originates from a young woman with Graves' hyperthyroidism. The CDR3 sequence is CSAIQGPSTDTQYF. The CDR3 region has the DNA TGCAGTGCTATACAGGGACCTAGCACAGATACGCAGTATTTT.